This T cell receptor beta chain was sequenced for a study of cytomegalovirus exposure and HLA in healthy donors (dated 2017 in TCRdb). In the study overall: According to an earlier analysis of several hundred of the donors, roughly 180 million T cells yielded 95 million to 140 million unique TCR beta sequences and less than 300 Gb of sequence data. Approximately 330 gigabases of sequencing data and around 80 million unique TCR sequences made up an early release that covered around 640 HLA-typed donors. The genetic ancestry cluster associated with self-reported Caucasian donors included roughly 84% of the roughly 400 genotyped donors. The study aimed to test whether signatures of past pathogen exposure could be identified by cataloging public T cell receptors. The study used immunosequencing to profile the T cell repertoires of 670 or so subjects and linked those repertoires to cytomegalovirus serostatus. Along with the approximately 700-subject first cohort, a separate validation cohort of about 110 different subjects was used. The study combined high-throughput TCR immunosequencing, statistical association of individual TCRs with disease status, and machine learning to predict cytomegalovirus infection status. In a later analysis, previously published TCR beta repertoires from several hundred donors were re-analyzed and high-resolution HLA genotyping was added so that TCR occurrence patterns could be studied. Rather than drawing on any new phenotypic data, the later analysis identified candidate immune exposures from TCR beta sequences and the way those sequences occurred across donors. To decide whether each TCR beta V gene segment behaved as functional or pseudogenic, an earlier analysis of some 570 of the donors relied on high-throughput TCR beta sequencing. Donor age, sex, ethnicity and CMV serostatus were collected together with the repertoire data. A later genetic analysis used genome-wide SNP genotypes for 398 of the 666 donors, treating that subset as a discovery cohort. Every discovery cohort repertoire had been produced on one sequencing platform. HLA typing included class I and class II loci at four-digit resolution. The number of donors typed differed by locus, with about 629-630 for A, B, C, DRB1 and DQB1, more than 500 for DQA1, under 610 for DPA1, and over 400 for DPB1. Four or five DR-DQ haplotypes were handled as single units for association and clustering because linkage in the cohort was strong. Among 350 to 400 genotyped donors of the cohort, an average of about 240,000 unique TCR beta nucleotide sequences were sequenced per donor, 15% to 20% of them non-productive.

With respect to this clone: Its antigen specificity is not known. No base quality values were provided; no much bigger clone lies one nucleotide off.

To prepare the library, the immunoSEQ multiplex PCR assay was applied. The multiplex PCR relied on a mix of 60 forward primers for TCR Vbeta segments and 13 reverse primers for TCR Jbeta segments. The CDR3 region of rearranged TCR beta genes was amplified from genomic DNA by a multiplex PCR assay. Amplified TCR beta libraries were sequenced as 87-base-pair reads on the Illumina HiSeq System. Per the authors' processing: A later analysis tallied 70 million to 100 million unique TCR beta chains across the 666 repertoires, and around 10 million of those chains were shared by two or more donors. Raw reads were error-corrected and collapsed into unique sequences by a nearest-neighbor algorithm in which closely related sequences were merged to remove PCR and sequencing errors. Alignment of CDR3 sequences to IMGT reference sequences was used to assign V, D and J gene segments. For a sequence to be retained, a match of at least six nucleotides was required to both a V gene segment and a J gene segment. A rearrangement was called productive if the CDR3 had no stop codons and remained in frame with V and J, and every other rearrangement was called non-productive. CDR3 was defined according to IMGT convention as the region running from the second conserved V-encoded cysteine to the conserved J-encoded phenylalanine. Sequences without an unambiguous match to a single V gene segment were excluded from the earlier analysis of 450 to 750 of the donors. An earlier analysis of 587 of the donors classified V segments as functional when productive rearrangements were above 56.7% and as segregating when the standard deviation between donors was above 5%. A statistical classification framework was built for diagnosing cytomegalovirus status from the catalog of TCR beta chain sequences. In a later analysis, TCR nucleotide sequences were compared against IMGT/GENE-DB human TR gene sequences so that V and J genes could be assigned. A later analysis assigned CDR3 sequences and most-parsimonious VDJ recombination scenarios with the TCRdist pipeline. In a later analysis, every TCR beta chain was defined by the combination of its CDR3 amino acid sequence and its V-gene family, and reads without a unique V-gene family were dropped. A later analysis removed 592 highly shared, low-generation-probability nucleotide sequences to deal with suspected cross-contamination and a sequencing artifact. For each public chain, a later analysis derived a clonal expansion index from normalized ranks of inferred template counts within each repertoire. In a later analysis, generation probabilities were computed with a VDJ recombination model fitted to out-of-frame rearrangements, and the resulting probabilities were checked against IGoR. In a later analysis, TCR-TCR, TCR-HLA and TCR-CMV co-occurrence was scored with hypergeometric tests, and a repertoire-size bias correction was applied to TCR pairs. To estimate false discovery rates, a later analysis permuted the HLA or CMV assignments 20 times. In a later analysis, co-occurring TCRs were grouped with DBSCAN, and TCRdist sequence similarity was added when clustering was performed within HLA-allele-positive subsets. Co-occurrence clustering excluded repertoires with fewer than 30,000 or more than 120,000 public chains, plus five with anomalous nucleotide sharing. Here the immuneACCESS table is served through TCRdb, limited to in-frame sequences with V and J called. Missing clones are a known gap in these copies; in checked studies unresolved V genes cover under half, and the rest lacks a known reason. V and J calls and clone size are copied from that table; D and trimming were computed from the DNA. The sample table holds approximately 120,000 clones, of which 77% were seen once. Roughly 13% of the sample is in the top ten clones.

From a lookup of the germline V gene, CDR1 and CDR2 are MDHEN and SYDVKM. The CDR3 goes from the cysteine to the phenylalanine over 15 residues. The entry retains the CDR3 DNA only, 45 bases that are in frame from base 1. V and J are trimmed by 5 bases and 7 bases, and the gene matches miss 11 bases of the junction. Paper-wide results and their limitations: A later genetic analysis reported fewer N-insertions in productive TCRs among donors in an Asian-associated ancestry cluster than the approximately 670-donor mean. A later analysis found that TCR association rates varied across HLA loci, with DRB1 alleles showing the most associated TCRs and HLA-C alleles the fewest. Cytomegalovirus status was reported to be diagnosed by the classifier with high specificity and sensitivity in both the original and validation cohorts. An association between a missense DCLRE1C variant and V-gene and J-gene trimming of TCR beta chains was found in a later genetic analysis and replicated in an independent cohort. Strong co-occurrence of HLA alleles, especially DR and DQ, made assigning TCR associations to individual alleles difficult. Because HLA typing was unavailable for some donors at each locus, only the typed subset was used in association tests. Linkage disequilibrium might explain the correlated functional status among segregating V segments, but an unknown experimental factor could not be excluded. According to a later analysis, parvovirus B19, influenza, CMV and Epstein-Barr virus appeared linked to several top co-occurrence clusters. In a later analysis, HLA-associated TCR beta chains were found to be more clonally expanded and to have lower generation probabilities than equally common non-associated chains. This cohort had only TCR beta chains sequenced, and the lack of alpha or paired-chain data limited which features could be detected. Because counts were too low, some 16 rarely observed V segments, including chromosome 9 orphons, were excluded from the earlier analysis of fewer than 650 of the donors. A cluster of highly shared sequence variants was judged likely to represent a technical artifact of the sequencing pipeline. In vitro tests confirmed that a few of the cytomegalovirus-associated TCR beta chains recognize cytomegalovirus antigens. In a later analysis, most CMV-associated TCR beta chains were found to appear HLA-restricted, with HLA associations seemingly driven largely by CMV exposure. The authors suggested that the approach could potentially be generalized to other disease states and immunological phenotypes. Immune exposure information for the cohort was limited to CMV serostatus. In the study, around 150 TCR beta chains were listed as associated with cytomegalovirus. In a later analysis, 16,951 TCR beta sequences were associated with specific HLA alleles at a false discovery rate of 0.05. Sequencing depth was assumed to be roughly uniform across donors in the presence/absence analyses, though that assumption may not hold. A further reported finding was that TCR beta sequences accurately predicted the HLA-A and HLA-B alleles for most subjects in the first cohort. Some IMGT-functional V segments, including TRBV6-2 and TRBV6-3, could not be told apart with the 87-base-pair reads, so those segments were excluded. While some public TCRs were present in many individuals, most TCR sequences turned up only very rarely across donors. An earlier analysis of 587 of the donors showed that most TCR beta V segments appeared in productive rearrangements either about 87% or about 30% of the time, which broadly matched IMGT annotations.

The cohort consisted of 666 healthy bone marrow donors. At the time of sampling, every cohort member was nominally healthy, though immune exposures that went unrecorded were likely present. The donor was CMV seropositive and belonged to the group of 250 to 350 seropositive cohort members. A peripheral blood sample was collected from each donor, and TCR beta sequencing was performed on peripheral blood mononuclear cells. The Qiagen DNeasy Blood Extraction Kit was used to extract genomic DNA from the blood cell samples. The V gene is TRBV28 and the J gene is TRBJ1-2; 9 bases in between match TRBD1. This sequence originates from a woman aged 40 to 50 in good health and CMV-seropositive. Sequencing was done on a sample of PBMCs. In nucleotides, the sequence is TGTGCCAGCAGTGCCCACACAGGGGGCAAGGGTGGCTACACCTTC. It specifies CASSAHTGGKGGYTF.